These 27 T cell receptor beta chains were sequenced from one sample in a study of T-cell memory formation after mild COVID-19. TCRdb reprocessed the 5' RACE reads via MiXCR and lists one record per CDR3 protein. The table includes 400,000 or so distinct CDR3 sequences, around 21% detected once. Sequenced material: PBMCs or a T cell subset sorted from them (not recorded which). These receptors all stem from an adult woman who had mild COVID-19 (a few samples of this study predate the infection). Cell type and time point are not known.

The chain carries TRBV24-1 and TRBJ1-5, with TRBD1 as a possible D gene (5 bases). V dropped 11 bases and J dropped 0 bases, with 16 bases sitting between them. The CDR3 spans 15 residues. Germline CDR1 KGHDR, CDR2 SFDVKD. The CDR3 loop reads CANPRARNSNQPQHF. The CDR3 coding sequence is TGTGCCAACCCCAGGGCGAGGAATAGCAATCAGCCCCAGCATTTT.

This clonotype came up a few times. The chain is built from TRBV6-1 and TRBJ2-7; D unresolved. This CDR3 contains 15 residues. The V gene's germline CDR1 is MNHNS and CDR2 SASEGT. Trimming removed 0 bases at V and 2 bases at J, with 11 bases between. CDR3 coding DNA: TGTGCCAGCAGTGAAGCCCGGTGGGAACCCTACGAGCAGTACTTC. It yields the protein CASSEARWEPYEQYF.

The sample holds a few counts of this clonotype. This chain links TRBV25-1 with TRBJ2-4; tentatively, D is TRBD2 (6 bases). The CDR3 sequence is 14 residues long. Germline V gives CDR1 MGHDK, CDR2 SYGVNS. The ends were cut back, 6 bases at V and 11 bases at J, with 20 bases in the middle. CDR3 nucleotide sequence: TGTGCCAGCAGCCCCGGGACTGGGGTAATAGTTCAGTACTTC. It is translated as CASSPGTGVIVQYF.

The rearrangement links TRBV6-6 to TRBJ1-5, with D perhaps TRBD1 (5 bases). Per the germline V gene, CDR1 is MNHNY and CDR2 is SVGAGI (reference sequence). CDR3 size: 15 residues. Trimming shortened V by 5 bases and J by 1 base, and 12 bases separated the two germline ends. The CDR3 DNA reads TGTGCCAGCAGTCCCCGCGGGGCAAGCAATCAGCCCCAGCATTTT. It yields the protein CASSPRGASNQPQHF.

The chain joins TRBV20-1 to TRBJ1-2; D may be TRBD1 (6 bases). The CDR3 runs to 16 residues. CDR1 and CDR2 (germline): DFQATT, SNEGSKA (reference sequence). Trimming shortened V by 6 bases and J by 4 bases, and 24 bases separated the two germline ends. CDR3: CSAPHRDTLGLYGYTF. In DNA, the CDR3 is TGCAGTGCCCCTCACAGGGATACTTTGGGGCTCTATGGCTACACCTTC.

The chain joins TRBV29-1 to TRBJ2-7; TRBD1 might be the D (5 bases). Trimming removed 8 bases at V and 3 bases at J, with 17 bases between. This CDR3 has 13 residues. Germline-derived CDR1 and CDR2 are SQVTM and ANQGSEA. CDR3 nucleotide sequence: TGCAGCTTCCGTAGAATTGACAGCTACGAGCAGTACTTC. This gives the protein CSFRRIDSYEQYF.

This clonotype occurred a few times. V is TRBV9 and J is TRBJ1-5; weak D call: TRBD1 (6 bases). V gave up 1 base and J gave up 5 bases, with 13 bases separating them. This CDR3 spans 15 amino acids. Germline V lookup: CDR1 SGDLS, CDR2 YYNGEE. The CDR3 loop is CASSVSGDLDQPQHF. CDR3 DNA: TGTGCCAGCAGCGTATCAGGGGATCTCGATCAGCCCCAGCATTTT.

This clonotype was detected a few times. DNA for the CDR3: TGTGCCAGCAGCTTAGTGGGCAGTCCTAACTATGGCTACACCTTC. Its protein product is CASSLVGSPNYGYTF. The chain employs TRBV7-9 and TRBJ1-2; no firm D call. Trimming took 1 base from V and 0 from J, leaving 9 bases between them. Germline assignment: CDR1 SEHNR and CDR2 FQNEAQ (reference sequence). The CDR3 sequence is 15 residues long.

This clonotype was seen a few times. The chain has TRBV4-2 and TRBJ2-3, with D possibly TRBD2 on 6 matching bases. Trimming left V 1 base short and J 3 bases short, with 14 bases between. Germline V gives CDR1 LGHNA, CDR2 YNFKEQ. This CDR3 spans 16 amino acids. The CDR3 here is CASSQAEGSGTDTQYF. The CDR3 DNA sequence: TGTGCCAGCAGCCAAGCGGAGGGAAGTGGGACAGATACGCAGTATTTT.

As concerns this clonotype: One junction end disagrees with the germline gene, perhaps due to a read error. This rearrangement joins TRBV4-1 to TRBJ1-5; 8 bases fit TRBD1. This CDR3 comprises 15 residues. The germline CDR1 and CDR2 sequences are MGHRA and YSYEKL. CDR3 protein: CASSQWTGSNQPQHF. Here the CDR3 DNA reads TGTGCCAGCAGCCAATGGACAGGGAGCAATCAGCCCCAGCATTTT.

This clonotype was recorded a few times. The CDR3 nucleotides are TGTGCCAGCAGTCCCGGGAAAGGGTCCAATGAGCAGTTCTTC. It encodes CASSPGKGSNEQFF. The chain links TRBV7-3 to TRBJ2-1, with a weak D call TRBD2 (5 bases). The CDR3 runs to 14 residues. Germline lookup yields CDR1 SGHTA and CDR2 FQGTGA. With 6 bases removed from V and 6 bases from J, the gap between germline ends came to 15 bases.

The table lists this clonotype with many counts. V and J are TRBV10-3 and TRBJ2-7, with 9 positions matching TRBD1. V trimming: 8 bases; J trimming: 3 bases; junction bases outside the gene matches: 17. This CDR3 comprises 17 residues. Germline CDR1 ENHRY, CDR2 SYGVKD. The CDR3 DNA follows: TGTGCCATCTCAGCTACGAGGGACAGGGAATCGAACTACGAGCAGTACTTC. This translates into CAISATRDRESNYEQYF.

This chain joins TRBV18 and TRBJ1-1; D is possibly TRBD1 (6 bases). The V end was cut by 3 bases, the J end by 2 bases, with 13 bases between. CDR3 size: 15 residues. Germline CDR1 and CDR2: KGHSH and LQKENI. The CDR3 DNA reads as TGTGCCAGCTCACCTCCCGGGACACAAAACACTGAAGCTTTCTTT. Residues: CASSPPGTQNTEAFF.

This clonotype was found a few times. The chain has TRBV12-3 or TRBV12-4 and TRBJ1-5, with a weak D call TRBD1 (6 bases). The V gene lost 3 bases and the J gene lost 6 bases, with 12 bases spanning the gap. The CDR3 is 14 residues long. This CDR3 reads CASSFGGAGQPQHF. CDR3 coding DNA: TGTGCCAGCAGTTTCGGGGGGGCGGGTCAGCCCCAGCATTTT.

The chain joins TRBV27 to TRBJ2-3; 10 bases are a match to TRBD2. Germline trimming cut 1 base from V and 6 bases from J; bases unmatched to any gene: 4. CDR1 and CDR2 (germline): MNHEY, SMNVEV (reference sequence). This CDR3 has 15 residues. CDR3 sequence reads: CASSLLASGSDTQYF. CDR3 DNA: TGTGCCAGCAGTTTATTGGCTAGCGGGAGTGATACGCAGTATTTT.

The chain carries TRBV7-9 and TRBJ2-1; TRBD2 might be the D (5 bases). Germline assignment: CDR1 SEHNR and CDR2 FQNEAQ (reference sequence). V lost 5 bases and J lost 10, with 12 bases in between. This CDR3 is built from 12 residues. The CDR3 DNA is TGTGCCAGCAGCCCCCGAGGGAGCGAGCAGTTCTTC. Translation gives CASSPRGSEQFF.

V usage is TRBV6-1 and J usage is TRBJ1-1; no definite D call. The CDR3 totals 10 residues. V lost 9 bases and J 8 bases, leaving 10 bases between the germline ends. Germline CDR1 and CDR2: MNHNS and SASEGT. The CDR3 spells CASRWREAFF. DNA of the CDR3: TGTGCCAGTCGATGGAGGGAAGCTTTCTTT.

This chain uses TRBV24-1 with TRBJ2-2, with a possible D match to TRBD2 (5 bases). V lost 3 bases and J 6 bases, leaving 13 bases between the germline ends. The CDR3 runs 15 residues. The germline V gene encodes CDR1 KGHDR and CDR2 SFDVKD. The CDR3 coding sequence is TGTGCCACCAGTGATCTCGAGCGGCGCCCCGGGGAGCTGTTTTTT. Protein sequence: CATSDLERRPGELFF.

This clonotype was recorded a few times. The chain carries TRBV20-1 and TRBJ2-1, with TRBD1 as a possible D gene (6 bases). CDR3 length: 16 residues. The germline V gene has CDR1 DFQATT and CDR2 SNEGSKA (reference sequence). V was trimmed by 1 base and J by 2 bases, leaving 15 bases between them. CDR3 in DNA: TGCAGTGCTAGAGGAGGGACATCTACGACCTACAATGAGCAGTTCTTC. Protein product: CSARGGTSTTYNEQFF.

This clonotype has ten or more counts. The chain couples TRBV20-1 to TRBJ2-7; 7 bases fit TRBD1. CDR1 DFQATT and CDR2 SNEGSKA come from the germline V gene (reference sequence). CDR3 size: 15 residues. V was pared by 4 bases and J by 0 bases, with 9 bases of the junction left unmatched. CDR3 nucleotides: TGCAGTGCTAACCCGACAGGGATTGTCTCCTACGAGCAGTACTTC. Protein sequence: CSANPTGIVSYEQYF.

This chain links TRBV7-6 with TRBJ1-2; D not certain. CDR1 is SGHVS, CDR2 FNYEAQ, per germline. The V and J ends lost 6 bases and 1 base respectively, with 9 bases between them. The CDR3 covers 13 residues. This chain's CDR3 is CASSSHDNYGYTF. In DNA form, the CDR3 reads TGTGCCAGCAGTTCCCATGATAACTATGGCTACACCTTC.

V and J are TRBV12-3 or TRBV12-4 and TRBJ1-6; D gene unclear. This CDR3 is built from 17 residues. Trimming took off 2 bases at V and 5 bases at J, with 16 bases between the two ends. CDR3 protein: CASSLTINIMDNSPLHF. CDR3 in DNA: TGTGCCAGCAGTTTAACAATAAATATCATGGATAATTCACCCCTCCACTTT.

There are a few counts of this clonotype. The chain joins TRBV6-6 to TRBJ1-6; 8 bases match TRBD1. J lost 7 bases, V lost 2 bases, and 7 bases had no gene match. Germline values: CDR1 MNHNY, CDR2 SVGAGI (reference sequence). The CDR3 loop spans 16 amino acids. The CDR3 region is CASSYHLQGANSPLHF. In nucleotides, the CDR3 is TGTGCCAGCAGTTACCATCTTCAGGGGGCGAATTCACCCCTCCACTTT.

This clonotype turned up a few times. The chain combines TRBV19 with TRBJ2-7, with 7 bases identical to TRBD2. Germline loops: CDR1 LNHDA, CDR2 SQIVND (reference sequence). Trimming cost V 3 bases and J 1 base; bases outside gene matches: 3. The CDR3 contains 14 residues. Written as DNA, the CDR3 is TGTGCCAGTAGTATCAACGGGAGGTCCTACGAGCAGTACTTC. This encodes CASSINGRSYEQYF.

A remark on this clonotype: The germline gene is not matched at one end of the junction; a read error may be the cause. The V gene is TRBV7-7, the J gene TRBJ2-3; 9 bases are a match to TRBD1. Germline V lookup: CDR1 SSHAT, CDR2 FNYEAQ (reference sequence). The CDR3 has 19 amino acids. CDR3 in DNA: TGTGCTAGCAGCTTAGCACACAGGGGGCGAAGATTATCCACAGATACGCAGTATTTT. Protein product: CASSLAHRGRRLSTDTQYF.

V gene TRBV6-5 combines with J gene TRBJ2-3, with 7 bases that match TRBD2. This CDR3 comprises 13 residues. The germline V gene has CDR1 MNHEY and CDR2 SVGAGI. V shed 2 bases, J shed 5 bases, and the junction held 1 base outside the gene matches. CDR3 in amino acids: CASSYREGDTQYF. CDR3 DNA sequence: TGTGCCAGCAGTTACAGGGAGGGAGATACGCAGTATTTT.

This clonotype was seen a handful of times. The chain is built from TRBV20-1 and TRBJ1-1; perhaps TRBD1 as D (6 bases). The CDR3 contains 12 residues. The ends were cut back, 6 bases at V and 4 bases at J, with 12 bases in the middle. The germline V gene has CDR1 DFQATT and CDR2 SNEGSKA (reference sequence). The CDR3 DNA reads as TGCAGTGCCAAGGGGGGGGTCACTGAAGCTTTCTTT. It is translated as CSAKGGVTEAFF.